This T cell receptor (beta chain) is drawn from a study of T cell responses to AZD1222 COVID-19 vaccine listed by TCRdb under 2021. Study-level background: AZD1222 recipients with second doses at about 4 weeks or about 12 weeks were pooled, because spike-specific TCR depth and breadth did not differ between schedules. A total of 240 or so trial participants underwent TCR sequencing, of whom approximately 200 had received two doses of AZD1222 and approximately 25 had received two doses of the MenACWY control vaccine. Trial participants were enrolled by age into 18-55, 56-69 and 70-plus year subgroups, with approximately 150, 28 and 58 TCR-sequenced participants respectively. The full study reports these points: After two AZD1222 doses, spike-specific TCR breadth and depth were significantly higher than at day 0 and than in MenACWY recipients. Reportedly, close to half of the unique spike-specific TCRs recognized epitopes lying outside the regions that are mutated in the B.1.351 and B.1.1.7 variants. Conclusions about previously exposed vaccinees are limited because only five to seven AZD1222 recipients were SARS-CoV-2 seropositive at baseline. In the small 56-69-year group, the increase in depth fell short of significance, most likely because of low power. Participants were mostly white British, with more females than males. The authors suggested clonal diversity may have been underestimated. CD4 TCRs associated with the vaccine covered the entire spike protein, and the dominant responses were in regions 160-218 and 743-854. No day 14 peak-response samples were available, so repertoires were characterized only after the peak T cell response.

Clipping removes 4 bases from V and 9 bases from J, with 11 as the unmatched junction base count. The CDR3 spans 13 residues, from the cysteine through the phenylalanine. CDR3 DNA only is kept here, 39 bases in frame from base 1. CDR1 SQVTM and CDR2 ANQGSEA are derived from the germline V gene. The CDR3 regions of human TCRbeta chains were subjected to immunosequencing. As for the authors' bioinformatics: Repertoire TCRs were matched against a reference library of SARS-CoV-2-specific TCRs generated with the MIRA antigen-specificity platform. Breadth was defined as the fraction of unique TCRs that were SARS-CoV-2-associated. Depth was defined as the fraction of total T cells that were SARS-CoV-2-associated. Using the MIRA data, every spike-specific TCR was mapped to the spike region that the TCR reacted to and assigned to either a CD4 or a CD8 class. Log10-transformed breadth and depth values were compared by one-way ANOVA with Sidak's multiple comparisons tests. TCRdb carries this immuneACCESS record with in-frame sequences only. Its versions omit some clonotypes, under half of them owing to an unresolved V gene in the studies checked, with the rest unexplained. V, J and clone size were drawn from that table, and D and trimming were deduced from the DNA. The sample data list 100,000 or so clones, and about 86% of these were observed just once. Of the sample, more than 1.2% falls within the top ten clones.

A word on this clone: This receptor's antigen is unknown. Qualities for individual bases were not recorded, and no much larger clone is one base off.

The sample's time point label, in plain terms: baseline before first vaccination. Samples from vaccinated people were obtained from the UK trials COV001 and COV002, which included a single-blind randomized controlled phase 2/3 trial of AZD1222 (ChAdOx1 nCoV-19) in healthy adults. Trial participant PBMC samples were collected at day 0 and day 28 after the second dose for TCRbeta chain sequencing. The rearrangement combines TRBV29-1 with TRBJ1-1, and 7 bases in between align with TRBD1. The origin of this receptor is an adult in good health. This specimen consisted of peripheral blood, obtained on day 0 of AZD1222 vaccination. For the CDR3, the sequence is CSVVPVGGLKAFF. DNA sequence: TGCAGCGTTGTCCCCGTAGGGGGCTTGAAAGCTTTCTTT.